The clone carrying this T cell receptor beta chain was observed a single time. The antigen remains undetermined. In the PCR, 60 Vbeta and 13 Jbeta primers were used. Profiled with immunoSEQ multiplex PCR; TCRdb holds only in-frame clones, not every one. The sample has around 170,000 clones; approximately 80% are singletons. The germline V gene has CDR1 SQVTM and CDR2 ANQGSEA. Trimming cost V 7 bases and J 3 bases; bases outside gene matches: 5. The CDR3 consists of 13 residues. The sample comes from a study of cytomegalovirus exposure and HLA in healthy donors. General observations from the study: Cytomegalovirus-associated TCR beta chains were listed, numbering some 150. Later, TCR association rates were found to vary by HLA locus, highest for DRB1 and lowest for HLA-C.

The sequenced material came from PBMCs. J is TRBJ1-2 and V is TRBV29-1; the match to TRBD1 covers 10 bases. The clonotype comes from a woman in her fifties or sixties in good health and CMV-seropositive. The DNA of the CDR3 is TGCAGCGCCCAGACAGGGGGCTACTATGGCTACACCTTC. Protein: CSAQTGGYYGYTF.